The 14 T cell receptor beta chains listed next were all sequenced from one sample in a study of blood T cell repertoires in COVID-19. Libraries were prepared by immunoSEQ multiplex PCR; TCRdb keeps only in-frame clonotypes and omits some of them. The sample shows over 60,000 clones, approximately 84% of them seen only once. Input material: peripheral blood. These receptors originate from a man between 65 and 80 years old with active or convalescent COVID-19.

The chain uses TRBV6-5 and TRBJ1-1, with D maybe TRBD1 (5 bases). In germline, CDR1 is MNHEY, CDR2 SVGAGI. The CDR3 runs to 15 residues. V was trimmed by 2 bases and J by 0 bases, leaving 10 bases between them. As DNA, the CDR3 is TGTGCCAGCAGTTACGAGGCAGGGATGAACACTGAAGCTTTCTTT. It yields the protein CASSYEAGMNTEAFF.

V usage is TRBV6-5 and J usage is TRBJ1-1, with D perhaps matching TRBD1 (6 bases). The length of the CDR3 is 14 residues. From germline, CDR1 is MNHEY and CDR2 SVGAGI. V lost 6 bases to trimming and J lost 0 bases, with 11 bases between them. The CDR3 coding sequence is TGTGCCAGCAGGACGGGACACCTGAACACTGAAGCTTTCTTT. Translating gives CASRTGHLNTEAFF.

This rearrangement joins TRBV14 to TRBJ1-2; 11 nucleotides line up with TRBD1. J lost 4 bases, V lost 4 bases, and 11 bases had no gene match. The V gene's germline CDR1 is SGHDN and CDR2 FVKESK. The CDR3 contains 17 residues. CDR3 coding DNA: TGTGCCAGCAGCCTCGGGACAGGGGGGTACCTGATCTATGGCTACACCTTC. Protein product: CASSLGTGGYLIYGYTF. Combining the CDR3 with reference TRBV14 and TRBJ1-2 gives the whole variable domain EAGVTQFPSHSVIEKGQTVTLRCDPISGHDNLYWYRRVMGKEIKFLLHFVKESKQDESGMPNNRFLAERTGGTYSTLKVQPAELEDSGVYFCASSLGTGGYLIYGYTFGSGTRLTVV.

This sequence joins TRBV15 and TRBJ1-2; no reliable D call. Germline lookup yields CDR1 LNHNV and CDR2 YYDKDF (reference sequence). Trimming cost V 4 bases and J 4 bases, with 19 bases left between them. The CDR3 is 16 amino acids. The CDR3 here is CATSTQRGAVSYGYTF. CDR3 sequence (DNA): TGTGCCACCAGCACACAACGGGGAGCCGTCTCCTATGGCTACACCTTC.

This chain connects TRBV28 to TRBJ2-1; D is undetermined. Germline assignment: CDR1 MDHEN and CDR2 SYDVKM. The V gene lost 1 base and the J gene lost 13 bases, with 11 bases spanning the gap. The CDR3 contains 12 residues. The CDR3 DNA reads TGTGCCAGCAGTTTATACTCGCAGGAACAGTTCTTC. It translates to CASSLYSQEQFF. Full variable domain (rest looked up from reference TRBV28 and TRBJ2-1): DVKVTQSSRYLVKRTGEKVFLECVQDMDHENMFWYRQDPGLGLRLIYFSYDVKMKEKGDIPEGYSVSREKKERFSLILESASTNQTSMYLCASSLYSQEQFFGPGTRLTVL.

V gene TRBV27 combines with J gene TRBJ2-6, with D maybe TRBD1 (5 bases). Germline CDR1 reads MNHEY; CDR2 reads SMNVEV (reference sequence). Trimming left V 4 bases short and J 1 base short, with 5 bases between. This CDR3 is 14 amino acids long. CDR3 in amino acids: CASSYRSGANVLTF. The CDR3 DNA follows: TGTGCCAGCAGTTACAGGTCTGGGGCCAACGTCCTGACTTTC.

J is TRBJ2-3 and V is TRBV15; 8 nucleotides agree with TRBD2. CDR3 length equals 16 residues. Trimming removed 2 bases from V and 5 bases from J; junction bases left unmatched: 9. Germline V lookup: CDR1 LNHNV, CDR2 YYDKDF (reference sequence). The CDR3 region has the DNA TGTGCCACCAGCAGATCTCGGGCGGGAGGTGGAGATACGCAGTATTTT. It specifies CATSRSRAGGGDTQYF. The full variable domain, rest sourced from reference TRBV15 and TRBJ2-3, is DAMVIQNPRYQVTQFGKPVTLSCSQTLNHNVMYWYQQKSSQAPKLLFHYYDKDFNNEADTPDNFQSRRPNTSFCFLDIRSPGLGDTAMYLCATSRSRAGGGDTQYFGPGTRLTVL.

A few counts support this clone. The rearrangement joins TRBV2 to TRBJ2-7; D is unresolved. V shed 4 bases and J shed 1 base, with 14 bases lying between them. Germline CDR1 and CDR2: SNHLY and FYNNEI. The CDR3 has 15 residues. As DNA, the CDR3 is TGTGCCAGCAGTGCACTCGGCCAGGCTTCCTACGAGCAGTACTTC. Protein: CASSALGQASYEQYF.

The chain has TRBV18 and TRBJ2-7, with 9 bases lining up with TRBD1. V shed 2 bases, J shed 2 bases, and the junction held 4 bases outside the gene matches. CDR1 and CDR2 from the germline V gene are KGHSH and LQKENI. The CDR3 sequence is 15 residues long. This CDR3 is CASSPGTGLTYEQYF. The CDR3 coding sequence is TGTGCCAGCTCACCAGGGACAGGGCTCACCTACGAGCAGTACTTC. The entire variable domain, with the rest obtained from reference TRBV18 and TRBJ2-7, is as follows: NAGVMQNPRHLVRRRGQEARLRCSPMKGHSHVYWYRQLPEEGLKFMVYLQKENIIDESGMPKERFSAEFPKEGPSILRIQQVVRGDSAAYFCASSPGTGLTYEQYFGPGTRLTVT.

The gene calls are TRBV3-1 (or the pseudogene TRBV3-2) and TRBJ1-5; TRBD1 matches 7 bases. Trimming took 3 bases from V and 1 from J; bases not matched to a gene: 3. CDR1 and CDR2 (germline): LGHDT, YNNKEL (reference sequence). The CDR3 consists of 15 residues. Here the CDR3 DNA reads TGTGCCAGCAGCCAGGGGACAGCCAGCAATCAGCCCCAGCATTTT. Its translation is CASSQGTASNQPQHF.

The chain has TRBV16 and TRBJ1-1, with D possibly matching TRBD1 (5 bases). There are 13 residues in the CDR3. The germline V gene encodes CDR1 KGHSY and CDR2 FQNENV. Trimming took 4 bases from V and 5 from J, leaving 11 bases between them. The CDR3 sequence: CASSLGGGTEAFF. In DNA form, the CDR3 reads TGTGCCAGCAGCCTCGGGGGGGGAACTGAAGCTTTCTTT.

The chain uses TRBV10-3 and TRBJ2-1, with TRBD2 matching 11 bases. There are 15 residues in the CDR3. Losses at the gene ends were 6 bases for V and 4 bases for J; bases not matched to a gene: 5. Germline V gives CDR1 ENHRY, CDR2 SYGVKD. Here the CDR3 DNA reads TGTGCCATCAGAGCCACTAGCGGGGGATACAATGAGCAGTTCTTC. This sequence encodes CAIRATSGGYNEQFF.

With regard to this clone: Additional DNA sequences in this sample encode the identical CDR3. The gene calls are TRBV6-5 and TRBJ2-2, with D perhaps matching TRBD1 (5 bases). CDR3 length: 14 amino acids. Trimming took off 0 bases at V and 5 bases at J, with 7 bases between the two ends. Germline V gene data show CDR1 as MNHEY and CDR2 as SVGAGI. The chain's CDR3 is CASSYSRGTGELFF. In DNA form, the CDR3 reads TGTGCCAGCAGTTACTCAAGGGGTACCGGGGAGCTGTTTTTT.

The chain combines TRBV12-3 or TRBV12-4 with TRBJ2-7; no reliable D call. Trimming removed 2 bases from V and 1 base from J, with 6 bases in between. The CDR3 totals 13 residues. The CDR3 reads CASSLRRSYEQYF. CDR3 DNA sequence: TGTGCCAGCAGTTTACGGCGGTCCTACGAGCAGTACTTC.